This TCR beta chain was identified during a study of PD-L1 blockade in urothelial cancer listed by TCRdb under 2017. Study-level background: All patients started therapy around 2014 and received atezolizumab 1,200 mg intravenously every 3 weeks. About 90% of the 29 patients were males with bladder-origin urothelial cancer, and about 60% of the 29 reported a prior smoking history. An ECOG performance status of 0 or 1 was recorded for the patients, and 0 to 3 prior chemotherapy regimens had been received by the patients. Blood samples were analyzed at two time points: 3 weeks after treatment start (second dose) and 6 weeks after treatment start. Blood samples yielded a median of 141,255 T cells and more than 80,000 unique TCRs, with median clonality about 0.08. The study, an exploratory multi-omic analysis, examined somatic, immune and clinical correlates of response to PD-L1 blockade with atezolizumab in urothelial cancer. Pretreatment tumor samples, along with matched peripheral blood serially collected before and after atezolizumab treatment, were subjected to TCR sequencing. Durable clinical benefit was defined as progression-free survival longer than 6 months, and TCR features were also tested against progression-free and overall survival. In the same patients who had TCR sequencing, pretreatment tumors also underwent whole exome sequencing and RNA sequencing. Durable clinical benefit was achieved by nine patients but not by the remaining 20. Pretreatment blood TCR-seq was available for 30 or so patients, at least one posttreatment blood collection was obtained for some 24 patients, and tumor TCR-seq was available for some 24 patients.

A remark on this clone: Its specific antigen is unknown. No base quality information exists; no much larger clone differs at one position.

Synthetic TCR analog templates were spiked into each PCR so that absolute template abundance could be estimated from read counts. Using the immunoSEQ assay, TCRbeta CDR3 regions were amplified from genomic DNA with bias-controlled V and J gene primers. Sequencing of rearranged TCRbeta segments was done at approximately 20X coverage. The study's processing was this. Clustering was used to correct sequencing errors, and CDR3s were annotated against IMGT so that V, D and J genes could be assigned. Only productive TCRbeta rearrangements were used in downstream analyses, excluding out-of-frame or stop-codon sequences. Clonality was calculated as one minus the Shannon entropy normalized by the log of the number of unique productive sequences. Fisher's exact test with Benjamini-Hochberg correction, at a threshold of adjusted p below 0.01, was used to find clones that differed between time points or between blood and tumor. The immuneACCESS repertoire file appears here via TCRdb, limited to in-frame rearrangements. These files lack a portion of the clones; in checked studies, under half of the deficit traces to unresolved V genes, and the cause of the others is not known. From that table come the V and J calls and clone size; the DNA was used to work out D and trimming. In this sample the table shows about 76,000 clones, approximately 81% of which occur a single time. The ten largest clonotypes hold 4.5% to 5.5% of the sample.

A total of around 30 patients with locally advanced or metastatic urothelial carcinoma, treated at Memorial Sloan Kettering on a trial protocol, made up the cohort. Peripheral blood mononuclear cells were collected pretreatment and during treatment, at between 1 and 8 total time points per patient. The Qiagen DNeasy Blood extraction kit was used to purify genomic DNA from total PBMCs and tumor samples. PBMCs were collected pretreatment and during treatment, and were isolated and stored as previously described. Broader findings and caveats from the paper: Because of the small sample size (n ≈ 31) and the many exploratory analyses performed, the results are intended to be regarded as hypothesis-generating. A pretreatment peripheral blood TCR clonality below the median was linked to improved progression-free and overall survival. Greater expansion of tumor-associated TCR clones in peripheral blood 3 weeks after the start of treatment was observed in patients with durable benefit (n of about 24, p = 0.022).

The CDR3 measures 15 amino acids from cysteine to phenylalanine. The read is trimmed to its CDR3 DNA, 45 bases read in frame from base 1. Via the germline V gene, CDR1 is SGHAT and CDR2 FQNNGV. V loses 2 bases of germline sequence and J loses 5 bases, and the interval between the two ends is 13 bases. The rearrangement joined TRBV11-2 to TRBJ2-1; matching of 6 bases hints at TRBD2 as the D gene. This TCR came from a man between 70 and 80 years old with urothelial cancer. The sample here was PBMCs, taken around atezolizumab (anti-PD-L1) treatment. This receptor has the CDR3 CASSLRVADNNEQFF. The nucleotides are TGTGCCAGCAGCTTACGAGTAGCGGACAACAATGAGCAGTTCTTC. With the rest looked up from the reference TRBV11-2 and TRBJ2-1 genes rather than sequenced, the full variable domain is EAGVAQSPRYKIIEKRQSVAFWCNPISGHATLYWYQQILGQGPKLLIQFQNNGVVDDSQLPKDRFSAERLKGVDSTLKIQPAKLEDSAVYLCASSLRVADNNEQFFGPGTRLTVL.